Listed below are T cell receptor beta chains from one sample, sequenced in a study of shared clonotypes between healthy human individuals. Profiling relied on immunoSEQ multiplex PCR, and the TCRdb table lists in-frame clones only, not all of them. The data contain roughly 1,000,000 clones, approximately 80% of them singletons. Input material: memory CD4+ T cells from PBMCs. The source of these receptors is a young man in good health. Some clones in this sample may be carry-over from other donors' samples. Each CDR3 is given with its conserved first and last residue.

J gene | V gene | CDR3 protein
TRBJ2-7 | TRBV7-2 | CASRRSGTSGYEQYF
TRBJ1-1 | TRBV5-1 | CASSLEGRPQSAFF
TRBJ1-3 | TRBV25-1 | CASSELGEAGNTIYF
TRBJ2-3 | TRBV4-3 | CASSPGTSETDTQYF
TRBJ2-1 | TRBV5-6 | CASSLLDSYNEQFF
TRBJ1-1 | TRBV6-5 | CASRFLHGATEAFF
TRBJ1-5 | TRBV28 | CASSLWPGAEKTNQPQHF
TRBJ2-5 | TRBV30 | CAWSPGGETQYF
TRBJ2-5 | TRBV7-9 | CASSLYSGRDGETQYF
TRBJ2-7 | TRBV5-4 | CASSLTRGEQYF
TRBJ2-3 | TRBV4-3 | CASSQLPPLGYSYTQYF
TRBJ2-7 | TRBV4-3 | CASSQELTGGSYEQYF
TRBJ1-1 | TRBV6-1 | CASSNRARTEAFF
TRBJ1-1 | TRBV29-1 | CSTSGTGFTEAFF
TRBJ1-1 | TRBV5-1 | CASSPTPGQGGAEAFF
TRBJ1-1 | TRBV11-2 | CASSFVGGQRTEAFF
TRBJ1-4 | TRBV27 | CASSLGEEREKLFF
TRBJ2-5 | TRBV5-1 | CASSLGGNQETQYF
TRBJ1-1 | TRBV28 | CASSSGRGPEAFF
TRBJ2-7 | TRBV18 | CASSPRYGASYEQYF
TRBJ2-7 | TRBV7-9 | CASSLALAGAGYEQYF
TRBJ1-2 | TRBV6-4 | CASSTRTAYGYTF
TRBJ2-7 | TRBV6-9 | CASSSGWDSSYEQYF
TRBJ1-1 | TRBV5-1 | CASSGPDRGRLAFF
TRBJ2-7 | TRBV28 | CASSLWTSGERGSSYEQYF
TRBJ1-2 | TRBV15 | CATSRDRVGDVTGYTF
TRBJ2-5 | TRBV7-9 | CASSPGGRGQETQYF
TRBJ1-2 | TRBV5-1 | CASSLDVQGARGYTF
TRBJ2-3 | TRBV6-1 | CASRRQGSDTQYF
TRBJ1-1 | TRBV28 | CASSFKYLNTEAFF
TRBJ2-7 | TRBV2 | CASSDNTYYEQYF
TRBJ2-1 | TRBV2 | CASTGRDRGSREQFF
TRBJ2-5 | TRBV27 | CASKTDAQETQYF
TRBJ2-2 | TRBV7-9 | CASSRSDGPGGGELFF
TRBJ2-2 | TRBV5-8 | CASSLAGGLRNTGELFF
TRBJ2-3 | TRBV10-3 | CAISLGAPDTQYF
TRBJ2-1 | TRBV10-3 | CAISEGPGNGVNEQFF
TRBJ2-2 | TRBV6-1 | CASRRGANTGELFF
TRBJ2-7 | TRBV11-2 | CASSLSVQGNEQYF
TRBJ2-7 | TRBV28 | CATYSETYEQYF
TRBJ1-2 | TRBV5-1 | CASSLLLSQDYYSGYTF
TRBJ2-1 | TRBV28 | CASIRLNEQFF
TRBJ2-3 | TRBV5-1 | CASSLSVTLTDTQYF
TRBJ2-5 | TRBV6-1 | CASSVSGHLQETQYF